This TCR beta chain came from a study of technical replicates of blood from a few donors. The CDR3 consists of 14 residues. After removal of 8 bases from V and 4 bases from J, the junction contained 4 bases not matched to a gene. Germline CDR1 and CDR2: MDHEN and SYDVKM. Profiled with immunoSEQ multiplex PCR; TCRdb holds only in-frame clones, not every one. The sample has 80,000 to 95,000 clones; 90% to 96% are singletons. This chain connects TRBV28 to TRBJ1-3; 11 bases map to TRBD1. Source material: T cells isolated from PBMCs. The TCR originated in a human donor in good health. The DNA for the CDR3 is TGTGCCAGCCATAGGACAGGGGGCGGAAACACCATATATTTT. Translation: CASHRTGGGNTIYF. Combining the CDR3 with reference TRBV28 and TRBJ1-3 gives the whole variable domain DVKVTQSSRYLVKRTGEKVFLECVQDMDHENMFWYRQDPGLGLRLIYFSYDVKMKEKGDIPEGYSVSREKKERFSLILESASTNQTSMYLCASHRTGGGNTIYFGEGSWLTVV.